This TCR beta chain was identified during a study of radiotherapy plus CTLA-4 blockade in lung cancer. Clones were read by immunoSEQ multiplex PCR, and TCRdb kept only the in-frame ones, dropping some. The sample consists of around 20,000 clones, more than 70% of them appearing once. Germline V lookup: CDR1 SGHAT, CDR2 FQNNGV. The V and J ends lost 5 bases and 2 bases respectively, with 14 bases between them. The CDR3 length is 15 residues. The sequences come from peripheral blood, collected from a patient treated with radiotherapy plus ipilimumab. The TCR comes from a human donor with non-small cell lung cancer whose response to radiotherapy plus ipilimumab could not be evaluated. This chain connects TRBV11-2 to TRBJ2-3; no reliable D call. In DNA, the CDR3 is TGTGCCAGCAGCCCCCCCGAGGCCTACACAGATACGCAGTATTTT. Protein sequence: CASSPPEAYTDTQYF.